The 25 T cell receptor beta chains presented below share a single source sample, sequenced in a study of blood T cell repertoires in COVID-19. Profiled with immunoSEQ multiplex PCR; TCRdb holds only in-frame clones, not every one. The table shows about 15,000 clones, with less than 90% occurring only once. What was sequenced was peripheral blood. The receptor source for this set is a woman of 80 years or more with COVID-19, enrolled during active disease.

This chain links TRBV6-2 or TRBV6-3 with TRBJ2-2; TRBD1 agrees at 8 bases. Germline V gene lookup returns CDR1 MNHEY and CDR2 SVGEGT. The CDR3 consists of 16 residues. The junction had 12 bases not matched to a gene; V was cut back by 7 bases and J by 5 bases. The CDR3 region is CASTPLKDRVTGELFF. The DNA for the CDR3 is TGTGCCAGCACCCCCCTCAAGGACAGGGTAACCGGGGAGCTGTTTTTT.

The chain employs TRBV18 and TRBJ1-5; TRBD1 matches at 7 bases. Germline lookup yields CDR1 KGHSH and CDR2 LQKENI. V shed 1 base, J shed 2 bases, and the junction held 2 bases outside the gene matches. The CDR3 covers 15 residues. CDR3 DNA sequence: TGTGCCAGCTCACCACAGGGGGCGGGCAATCAGCCCCAGCATTTT. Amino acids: CASSPQGAGNQPQHF.

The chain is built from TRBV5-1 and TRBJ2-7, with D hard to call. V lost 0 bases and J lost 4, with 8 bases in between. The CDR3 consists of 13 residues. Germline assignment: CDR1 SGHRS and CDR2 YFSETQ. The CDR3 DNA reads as TGCGCCAGCAGCTTGGCCGGTAGTTACGAGCAGTACTTC. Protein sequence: CASSLAGSYEQYF.

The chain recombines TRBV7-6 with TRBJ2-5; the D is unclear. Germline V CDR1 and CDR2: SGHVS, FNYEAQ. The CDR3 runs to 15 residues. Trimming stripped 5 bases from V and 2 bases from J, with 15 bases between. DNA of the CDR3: TGTGCCAGCAGCCCCGTGGCCGTCATGCAAGAGACCCAGTACTTC. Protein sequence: CASSPVAVMQETQYF.

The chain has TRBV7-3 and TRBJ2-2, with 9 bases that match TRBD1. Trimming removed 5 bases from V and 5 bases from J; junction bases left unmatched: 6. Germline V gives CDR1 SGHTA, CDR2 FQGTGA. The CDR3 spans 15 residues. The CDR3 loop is CASSLDRGVTGELFF. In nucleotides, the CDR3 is TGTGCCAGCAGCCTGGACAGGGGAGTTACCGGGGAGCTGTTTTTT.

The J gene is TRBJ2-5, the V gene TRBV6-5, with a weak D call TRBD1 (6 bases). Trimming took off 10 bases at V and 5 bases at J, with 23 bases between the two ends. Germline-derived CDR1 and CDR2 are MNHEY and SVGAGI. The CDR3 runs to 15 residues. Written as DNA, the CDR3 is TGTGCCACCACCACGGCCCGGGCAGGGGAGGAGACCCAGTACTTC. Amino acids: CATTTARAGEETQYF.

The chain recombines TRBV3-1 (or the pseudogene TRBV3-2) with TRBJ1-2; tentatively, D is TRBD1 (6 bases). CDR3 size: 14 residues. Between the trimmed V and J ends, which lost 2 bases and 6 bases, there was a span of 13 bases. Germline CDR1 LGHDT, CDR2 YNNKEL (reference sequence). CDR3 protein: CASSQFLGGDGYTF. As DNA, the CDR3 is TGTGCCAGCAGCCAATTTCTAGGGGGGGATGGCTACACCTTC.

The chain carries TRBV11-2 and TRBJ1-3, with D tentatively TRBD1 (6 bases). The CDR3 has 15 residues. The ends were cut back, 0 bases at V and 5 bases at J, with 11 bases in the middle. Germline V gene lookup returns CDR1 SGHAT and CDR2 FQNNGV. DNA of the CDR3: TGTGCCAGCAGCTTAGACTGGGGGCGACGAAACACCATATATTTT. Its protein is CASSLDWGRRNTIYF.

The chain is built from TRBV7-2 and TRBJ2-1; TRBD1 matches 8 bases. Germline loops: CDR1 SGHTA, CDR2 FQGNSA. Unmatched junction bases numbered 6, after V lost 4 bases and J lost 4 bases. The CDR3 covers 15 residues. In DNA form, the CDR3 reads TGTGCCAGCAGCTCGCCGGGACAGGCGTACAATGAGCAGTTCTTC. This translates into CASSSPGQAYNEQFF.

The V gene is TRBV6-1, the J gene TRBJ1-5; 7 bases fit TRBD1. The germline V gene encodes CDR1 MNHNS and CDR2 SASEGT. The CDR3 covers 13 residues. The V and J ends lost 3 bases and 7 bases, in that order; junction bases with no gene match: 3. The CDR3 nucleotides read TGTGCCAGCAGTGATGACAGGGAACAGCCCCAGCATTTT. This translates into CASSDDREQPQHF.

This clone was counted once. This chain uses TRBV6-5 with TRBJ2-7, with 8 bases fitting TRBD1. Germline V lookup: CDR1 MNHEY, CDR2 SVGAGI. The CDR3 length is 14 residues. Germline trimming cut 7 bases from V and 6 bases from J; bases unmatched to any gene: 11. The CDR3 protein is CASTQGQGVREQYF. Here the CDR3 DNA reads TGTGCCAGCACCCAAGGACAGGGTGTCCGCGAGCAGTACTTC.

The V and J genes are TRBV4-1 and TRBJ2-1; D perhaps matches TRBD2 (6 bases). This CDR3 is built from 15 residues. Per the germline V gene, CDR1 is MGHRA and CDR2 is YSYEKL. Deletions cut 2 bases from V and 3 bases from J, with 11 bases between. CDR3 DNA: TGCGCCAGCAGCCAAAGGGAGGCCGGCTACAATGAGCAGTTCTTC. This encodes CASSQREAGYNEQFF.

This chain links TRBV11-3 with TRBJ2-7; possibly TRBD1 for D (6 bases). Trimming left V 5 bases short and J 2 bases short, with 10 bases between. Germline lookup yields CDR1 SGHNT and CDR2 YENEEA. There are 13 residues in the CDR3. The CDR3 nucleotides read TGTGCCAGCAGCCTGGACAGAACCTACGAGCAGTACTTC. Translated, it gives CASSLDRTYEQYF. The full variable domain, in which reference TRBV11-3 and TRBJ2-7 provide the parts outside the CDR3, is EAGVVQSPRYKIIEKKQPVAFWCNPISGHNTLYWYLQNLGQGPELLIRYENEEAVDDSQLPKDRFSAERLKGVDSTLKIQPAELGDSAVYLCASSLDRTYEQYFGPGTRLTVT.

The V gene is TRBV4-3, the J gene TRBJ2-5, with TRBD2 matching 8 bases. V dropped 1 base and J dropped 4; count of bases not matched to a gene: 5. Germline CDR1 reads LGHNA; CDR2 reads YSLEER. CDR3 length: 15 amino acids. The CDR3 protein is CASSQATGGGETQYF. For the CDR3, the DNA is TGCGCCAGCAGCCAAGCTACCGGGGGGGGAGAGACCCAGTACTTC.

CDR3 in DNA: TGTGCCAGCAGCTTACCCCCGGGACAGGGCTCTACCGACTACGAGCAGTACTTC. Its protein product is CASSLPPGQGSTDYEQYF. This chain links TRBV7-9 with TRBJ2-7; 9 bases map to TRBD1. J gave up 3 bases and V 2 bases, and 14 bases lay outside the gene matches. Germline CDR1 reads SEHNR; CDR2 reads FQNEAQ (reference sequence). The CDR3 covers 18 residues.

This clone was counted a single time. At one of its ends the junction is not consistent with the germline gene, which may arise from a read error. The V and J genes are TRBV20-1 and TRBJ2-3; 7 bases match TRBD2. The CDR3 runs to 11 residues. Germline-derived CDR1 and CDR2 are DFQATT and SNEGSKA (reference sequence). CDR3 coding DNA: TGCAGTGTTCCATCTAGCGGCTCGCAATATTTT. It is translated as CSVPSSGSQYF.

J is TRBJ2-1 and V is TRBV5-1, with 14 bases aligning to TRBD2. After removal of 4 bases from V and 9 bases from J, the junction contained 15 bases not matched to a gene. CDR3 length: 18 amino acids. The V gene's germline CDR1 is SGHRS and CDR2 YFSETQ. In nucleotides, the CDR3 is TGCGCCAGCAGCAGGGACAGCCCGGGACTAGCGGGAGTTGGTGAGCAGTTCTTC. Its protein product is CASSRDSPGLAGVGEQFF.

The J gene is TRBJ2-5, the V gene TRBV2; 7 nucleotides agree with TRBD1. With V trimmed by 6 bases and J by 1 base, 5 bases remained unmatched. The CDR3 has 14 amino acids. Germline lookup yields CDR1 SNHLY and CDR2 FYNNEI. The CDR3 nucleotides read TGTGCCAGCAGCAAGGGGACAGTCCAAGAGACCCAGTACTTC. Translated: CASSKGTVQETQYF.

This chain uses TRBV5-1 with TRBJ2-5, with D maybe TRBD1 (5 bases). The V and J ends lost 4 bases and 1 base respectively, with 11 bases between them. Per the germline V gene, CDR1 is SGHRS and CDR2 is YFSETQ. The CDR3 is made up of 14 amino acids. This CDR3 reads CASSMGRGQETQYF. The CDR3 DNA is TGCGCCAGCAGCATGGGAAGGGGCCAAGAGACCCAGTACTTC. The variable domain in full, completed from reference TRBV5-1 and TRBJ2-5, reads KAGVTQTPRYLIKTRGQQVTLSCSPISGHRSVSWYQQTPGQGLQFLFEYFSETQRNKGNFPGRFSGRQFSNSRSEMNVSTLELGDSALYLCASSMGRGQETQYFGPGTRLLVL.

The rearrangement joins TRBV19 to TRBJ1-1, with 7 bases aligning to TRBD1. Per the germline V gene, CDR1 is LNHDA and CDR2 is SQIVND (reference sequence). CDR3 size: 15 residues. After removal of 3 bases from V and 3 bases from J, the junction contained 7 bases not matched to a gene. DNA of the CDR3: TGTGCCAGTAGTATCGCTAACAGGGGTGACACTGAAGCTTTCTTT. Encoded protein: CASSIANRGDTEAFF.

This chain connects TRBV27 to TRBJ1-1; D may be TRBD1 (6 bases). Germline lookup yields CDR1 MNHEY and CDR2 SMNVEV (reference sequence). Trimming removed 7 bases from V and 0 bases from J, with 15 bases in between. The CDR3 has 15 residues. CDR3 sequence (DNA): TGTGCCAGCAAAGCCATCGGGACACTGAACACTGAAGCTTTCTTT. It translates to CASKAIGTLNTEAFF.

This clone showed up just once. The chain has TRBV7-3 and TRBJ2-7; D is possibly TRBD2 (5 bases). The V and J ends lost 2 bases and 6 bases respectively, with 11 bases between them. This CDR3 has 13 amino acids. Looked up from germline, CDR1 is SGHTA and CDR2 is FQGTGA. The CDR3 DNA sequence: TGTGCCAGCAGCTTAGACTATACTTCCGAGCAGTACTTC. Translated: CASSLDYTSEQYF.

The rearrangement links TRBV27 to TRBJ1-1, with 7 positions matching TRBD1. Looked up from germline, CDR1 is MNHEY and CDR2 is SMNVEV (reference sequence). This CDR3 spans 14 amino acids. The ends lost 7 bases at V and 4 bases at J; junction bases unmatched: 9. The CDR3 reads CASKKGTEGTEAFF. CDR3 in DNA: TGTGCCAGCAAGAAGGGGACAGAAGGCACTGAAGCTTTCTTT.

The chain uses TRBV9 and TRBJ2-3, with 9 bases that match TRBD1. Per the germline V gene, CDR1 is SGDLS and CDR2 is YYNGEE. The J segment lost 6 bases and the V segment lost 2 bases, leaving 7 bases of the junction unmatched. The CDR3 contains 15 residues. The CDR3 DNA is TGTGCCAGCAGCGTGGGACAGGGCGTTTTGGATACGCAGTATTTT. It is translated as CASSVGQGVLDTQYF.

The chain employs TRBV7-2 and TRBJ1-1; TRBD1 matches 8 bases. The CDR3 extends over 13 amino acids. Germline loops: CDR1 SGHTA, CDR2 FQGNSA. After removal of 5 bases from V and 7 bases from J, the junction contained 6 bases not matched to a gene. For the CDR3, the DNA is TGTGCCAGCAGCATGACAGGGGTGGGTGAAGCTTTCTTT. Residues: CASSMTGVGEAFF.